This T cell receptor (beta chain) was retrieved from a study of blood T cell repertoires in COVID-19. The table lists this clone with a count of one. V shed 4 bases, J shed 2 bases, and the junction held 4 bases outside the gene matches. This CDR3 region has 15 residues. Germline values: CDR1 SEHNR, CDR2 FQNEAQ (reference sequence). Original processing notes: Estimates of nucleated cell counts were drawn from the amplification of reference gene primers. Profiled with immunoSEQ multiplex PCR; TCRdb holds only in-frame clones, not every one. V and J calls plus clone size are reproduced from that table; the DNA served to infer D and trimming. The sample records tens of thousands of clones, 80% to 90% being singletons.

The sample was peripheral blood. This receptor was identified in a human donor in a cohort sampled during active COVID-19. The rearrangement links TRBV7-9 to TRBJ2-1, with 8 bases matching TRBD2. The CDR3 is CASSSTSGAYNEQFF. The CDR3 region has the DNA TGTGCCAGCAGCTCTACTAGCGGAGCCTACAATGAGCAGTTCTTC.